This TCR beta chain came from a study of blood T cell repertoires in COVID-19. The CDR3 spans 15 residues. Germline loops: CDR1 MNHEY, CDR2 SMNVEV (reference sequence). The J segment lost 7 bases and the V segment lost 5 bases, leaving 8 bases of the junction unmatched. The data were produced by immunoSEQ multiplex PCR, yet TCRdb's version contains in-frame clones alone and is incomplete. There are 300,000 to 400,000 clones in the sample; approximately 86% occur only once, and around 4.4% lies in the top ten. The V gene is TRBV27, the J gene TRBJ2-2, with TRBD1 matching 9 bases. Sequenced: PBMCs or T cells enriched from blood (not recorded which). This clonotype was obtained from a woman in her forties with acute COVID-19. CDR3 in DNA: TGTGCCAGCAGTATTTTACAGGGGGCGGACGGGGAGCTGTTTTTT. As protein: CASSILQGADGELFF.